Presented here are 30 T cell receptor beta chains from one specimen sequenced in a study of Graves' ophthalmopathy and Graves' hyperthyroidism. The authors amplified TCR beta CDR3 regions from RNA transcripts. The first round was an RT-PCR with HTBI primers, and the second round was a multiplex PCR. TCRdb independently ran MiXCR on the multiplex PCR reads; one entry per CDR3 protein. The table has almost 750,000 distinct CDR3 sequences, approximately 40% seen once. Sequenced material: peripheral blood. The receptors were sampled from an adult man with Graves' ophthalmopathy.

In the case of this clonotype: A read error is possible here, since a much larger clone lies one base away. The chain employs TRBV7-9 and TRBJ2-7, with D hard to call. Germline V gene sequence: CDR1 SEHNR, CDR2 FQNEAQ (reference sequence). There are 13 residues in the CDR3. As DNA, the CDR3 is TGTGCCAGCAGCTTACAGGAGACCTACGGGCAGTACTTC. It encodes CASSLQETYGQYF.

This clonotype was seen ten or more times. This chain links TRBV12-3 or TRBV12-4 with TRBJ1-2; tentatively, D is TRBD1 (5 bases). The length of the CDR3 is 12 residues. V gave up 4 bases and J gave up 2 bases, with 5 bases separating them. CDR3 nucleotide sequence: TGTGCCAGCAGTTCAGGGAACTATGGCTACACCTTC. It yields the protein CASSSGNYGYTF.

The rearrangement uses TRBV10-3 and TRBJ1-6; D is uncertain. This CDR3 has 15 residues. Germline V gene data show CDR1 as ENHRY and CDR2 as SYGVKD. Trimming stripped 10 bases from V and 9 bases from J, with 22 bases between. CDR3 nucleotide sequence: TGTGCCAGCCATAATAGGGTTTTAGGCAGTTCACCCCTCCACTTT. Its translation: CASHNRVLGSSPLHF.

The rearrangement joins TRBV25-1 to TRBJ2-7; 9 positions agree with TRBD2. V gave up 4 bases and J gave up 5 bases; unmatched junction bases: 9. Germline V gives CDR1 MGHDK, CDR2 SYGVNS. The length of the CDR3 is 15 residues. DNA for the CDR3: TGTGCCAGCAGTGGCCGGTCTAGCGGGATAAACGAGCAGTACTTC. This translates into CASSGRSSGINEQYF.

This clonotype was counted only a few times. CDR3: CSARVLQGTGTYGYTF. CDR3 nucleotide sequence: TGCAGTGCTAGAGTTTTGCAGGGGACAGGGACGTATGGCTACACCTTC. J is TRBJ1-2 and V is TRBV20-1, with 9 bases identical to TRBD1. This CDR3 comprises 16 residues. Germline values: CDR1 DFQATT, CDR2 SNEGSKA (reference sequence). Trimming at V came to 1 base and at J to 5 bases, leaving 11 bases not matched to a gene.

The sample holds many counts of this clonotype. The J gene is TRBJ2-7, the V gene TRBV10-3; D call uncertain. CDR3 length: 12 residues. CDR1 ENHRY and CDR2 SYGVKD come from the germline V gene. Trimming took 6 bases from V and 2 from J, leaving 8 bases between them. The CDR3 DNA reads TGTGCCATCAGGGACCTTACCTACGAGCAGTACTTC. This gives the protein CAIRDLTYEQYF.

This chain's CDR3 is CASSDNLSPYNEQYF. The CDR3 nucleotides read TGTGCCAGCAGTGACAACCTTTCCCCTTACAATGAGCAGTACTTC. The gene calls are TRBV25-1 and TRBJ2-7; D is unresolved. The CDR3 totals 15 residues. Germline V gene data show CDR1 as MGHDK and CDR2 as SYGVNS. The V end was cut by 3 bases, the J end by 7 bases, with 19 bases between.

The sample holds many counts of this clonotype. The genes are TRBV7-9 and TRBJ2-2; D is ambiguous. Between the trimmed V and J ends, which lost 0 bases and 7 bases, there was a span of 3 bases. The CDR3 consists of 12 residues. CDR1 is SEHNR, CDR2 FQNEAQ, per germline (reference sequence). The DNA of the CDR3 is TGTGCCAGCAGCTTAGCCGTCGGGGAGCTGTTTTTT. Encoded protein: CASSLAVGELFF. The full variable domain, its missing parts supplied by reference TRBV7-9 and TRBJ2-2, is DTGVSQNPRHKITKRGQNVTFRCDPISEHNRLYWYRQTLGQGPEFLTYFQNEAQLEKSRLLSDRFSAERPKGSFSTLEIQRTEQGDSAMYLCASSLAVGELFFGEGSRLTVL.

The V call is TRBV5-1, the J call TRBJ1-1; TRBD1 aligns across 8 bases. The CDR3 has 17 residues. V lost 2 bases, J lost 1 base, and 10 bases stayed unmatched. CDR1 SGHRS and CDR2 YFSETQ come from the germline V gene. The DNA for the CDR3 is TGCGCCAGCAGCTTACTTGCTGGCGGGACAGGGAACACTGAAGCTTTCTTT. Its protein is CASSLLAGGTGNTEAFF.

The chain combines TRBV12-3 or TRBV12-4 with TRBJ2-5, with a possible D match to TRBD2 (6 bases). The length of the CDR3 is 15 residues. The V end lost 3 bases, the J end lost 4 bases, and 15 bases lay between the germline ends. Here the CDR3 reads CASSFRGGNRETQYF. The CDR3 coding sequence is TGTGCCAGCAGTTTTCGGGGCGGGAATAGAGAGACCCAGTACTTC.

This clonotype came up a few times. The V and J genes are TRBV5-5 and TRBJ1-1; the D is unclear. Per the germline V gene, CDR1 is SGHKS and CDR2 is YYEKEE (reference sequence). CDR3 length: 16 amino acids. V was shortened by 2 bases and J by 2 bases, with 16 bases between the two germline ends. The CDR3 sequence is CASSFNLGRTNTEAFF. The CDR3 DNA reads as TGTGCCAGCAGCTTTAATTTAGGCAGAACAAACACTGAAGCTTTCTTT.

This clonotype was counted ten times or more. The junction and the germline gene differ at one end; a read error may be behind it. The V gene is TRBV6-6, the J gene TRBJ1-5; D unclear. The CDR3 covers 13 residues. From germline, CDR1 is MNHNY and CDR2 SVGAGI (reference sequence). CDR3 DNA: TGTGCCAGCAGTTACCTTGGGCAAGAGGGTCCGAATTTT. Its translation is CASSYLGQEGPNF.

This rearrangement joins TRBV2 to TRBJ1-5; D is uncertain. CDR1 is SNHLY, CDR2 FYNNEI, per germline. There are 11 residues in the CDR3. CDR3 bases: TGTGCGTCGGTGGGCAATCAGCCCCAGCATTTT. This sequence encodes CASVGNQPQHF.

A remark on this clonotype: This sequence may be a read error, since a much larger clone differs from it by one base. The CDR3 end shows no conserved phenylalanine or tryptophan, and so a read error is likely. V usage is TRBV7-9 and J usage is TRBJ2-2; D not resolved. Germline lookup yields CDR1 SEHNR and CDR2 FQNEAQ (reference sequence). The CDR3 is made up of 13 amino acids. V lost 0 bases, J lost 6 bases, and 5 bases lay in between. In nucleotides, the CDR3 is TGTGCCAGCAGCTTAGCGCGTTCCGGGGAGCTGTTTGTT. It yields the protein CASSLARSGELFV.

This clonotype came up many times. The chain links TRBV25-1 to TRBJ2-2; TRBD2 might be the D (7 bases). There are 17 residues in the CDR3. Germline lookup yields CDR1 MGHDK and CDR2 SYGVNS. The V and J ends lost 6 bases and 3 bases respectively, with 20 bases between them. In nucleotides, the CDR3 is TGTGCCAGCAGCCCCGCGATAGTAGGGGGGGACACCGGGGAGCTGTTTTTT. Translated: CASSPAIVGGDTGELFF.

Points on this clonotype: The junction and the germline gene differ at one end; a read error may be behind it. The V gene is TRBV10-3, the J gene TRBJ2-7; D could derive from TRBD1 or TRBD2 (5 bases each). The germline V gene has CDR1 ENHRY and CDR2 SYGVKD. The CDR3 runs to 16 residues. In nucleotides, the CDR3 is TGTGCCAGCAGTTACTCGGGACGGCGTGGGCCTATCGAGCAGTACTTC. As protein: CASSYSGRRGPIEQYF.

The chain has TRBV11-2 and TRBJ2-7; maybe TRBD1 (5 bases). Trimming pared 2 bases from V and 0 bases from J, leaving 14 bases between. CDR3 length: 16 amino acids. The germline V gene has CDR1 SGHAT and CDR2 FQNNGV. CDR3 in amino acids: CASSLISGLPSYEQYF. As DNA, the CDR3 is TGTGCCAGCAGCTTAATCTCAGGGCTGCCCTCCTACGAGCAGTACTTC.

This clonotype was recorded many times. CDR3: CASSPVGDRQETQYF. The CDR3 region has the DNA TGTGCCAGCAGCCCAGTTGGGGACAGGCAAGAGACCCAGTACTTC. This chain joins TRBV7-2 and TRBJ2-5; 8 positions agree with TRBD1. This CDR3 has 15 residues. Germline CDR1 and CDR2: SGHTA and FQGNSA. Trimming cost V 5 bases and J 2 bases; bases outside gene matches: 7.

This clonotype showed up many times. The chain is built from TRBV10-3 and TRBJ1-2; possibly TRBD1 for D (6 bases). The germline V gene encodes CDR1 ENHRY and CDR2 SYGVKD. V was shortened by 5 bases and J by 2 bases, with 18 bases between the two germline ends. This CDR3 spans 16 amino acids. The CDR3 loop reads CAISSLNRDKNYGYTF. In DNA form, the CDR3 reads TGTGCCATCAGTTCCCTAAACCGGGACAAGAACTATGGCTACACCTTC.

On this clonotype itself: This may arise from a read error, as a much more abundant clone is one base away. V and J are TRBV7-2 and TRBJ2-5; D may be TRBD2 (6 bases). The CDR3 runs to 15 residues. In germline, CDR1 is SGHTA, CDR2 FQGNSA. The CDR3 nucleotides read TGTGCCACCTCGTCCCCGCGGGGTTTCCAAGGGACCCAGTACTTC. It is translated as CATSSPRGFQGTQYF.

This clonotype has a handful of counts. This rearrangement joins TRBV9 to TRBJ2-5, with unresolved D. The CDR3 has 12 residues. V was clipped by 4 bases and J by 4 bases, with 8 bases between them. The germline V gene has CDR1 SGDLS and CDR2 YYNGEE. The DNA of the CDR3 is TGTGCCAGCAGCCAATCACTAGAGACCCAGTACTTC. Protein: CASSQSLETQYF. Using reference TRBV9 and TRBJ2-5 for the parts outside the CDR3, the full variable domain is DSGVTQTPKHLITATGQRVTLRCSPRSGDLSVYWYQQSLDQGLQFLIQYYNGEERAKGNILERFSAQQFPDLHSELNLSSLELGDSALYFCASSQSLETQYFGPGTRLLVL.

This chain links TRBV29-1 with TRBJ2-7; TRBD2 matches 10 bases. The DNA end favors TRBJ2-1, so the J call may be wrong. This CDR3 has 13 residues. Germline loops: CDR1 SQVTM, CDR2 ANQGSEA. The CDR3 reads CSAERGGFNEQFF. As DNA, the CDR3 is TGCAGCGCAGAGCGGGGGGGCTTCAATGAGCAGTTCTTC.

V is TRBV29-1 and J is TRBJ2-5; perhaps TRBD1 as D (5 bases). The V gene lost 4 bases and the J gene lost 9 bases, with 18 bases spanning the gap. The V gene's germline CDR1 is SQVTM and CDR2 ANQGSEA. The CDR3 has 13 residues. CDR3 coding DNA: TGCAGCGTTGCTCTTGACAGTTTTCAGCCCCAGTACTTC. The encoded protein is CSVALDSFQPQYF.

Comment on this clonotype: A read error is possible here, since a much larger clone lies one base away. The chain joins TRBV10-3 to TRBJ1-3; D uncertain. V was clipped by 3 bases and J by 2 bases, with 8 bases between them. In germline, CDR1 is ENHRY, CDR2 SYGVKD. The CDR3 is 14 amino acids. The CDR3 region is CAISEAGPGNTIYF. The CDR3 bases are TGTGCCATCAGTGAAGCGGGCCCTGGAAACACCATATATTTT.

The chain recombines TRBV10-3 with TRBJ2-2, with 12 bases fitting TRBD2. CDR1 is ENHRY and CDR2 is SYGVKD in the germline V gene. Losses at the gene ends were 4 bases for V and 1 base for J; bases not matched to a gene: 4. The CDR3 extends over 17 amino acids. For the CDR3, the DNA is TGTGCCATCAGTGCTAGCGGGAGGGTGCAGAACACCGGGGAGCTGTTTTTT. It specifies CAISASGRVQNTGELFF.

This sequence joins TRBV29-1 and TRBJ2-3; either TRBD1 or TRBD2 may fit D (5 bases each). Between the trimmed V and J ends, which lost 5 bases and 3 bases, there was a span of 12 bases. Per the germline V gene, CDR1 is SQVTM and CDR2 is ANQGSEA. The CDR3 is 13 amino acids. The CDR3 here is CSVYRDGTDTQYF. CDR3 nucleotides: TGCAGCGTTTACCGGGACGGTACAGATACGCAGTATTTT.

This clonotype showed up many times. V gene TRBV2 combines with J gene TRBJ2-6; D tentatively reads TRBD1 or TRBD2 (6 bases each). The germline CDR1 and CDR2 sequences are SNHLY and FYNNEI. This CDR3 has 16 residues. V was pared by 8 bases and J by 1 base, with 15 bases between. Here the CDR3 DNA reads TGTGCCAGCTCTCTGGGGGGCAGGTCTGGGGCCAACGTCCTGACTTTC. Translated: CASSLGGRSGANVLTF.

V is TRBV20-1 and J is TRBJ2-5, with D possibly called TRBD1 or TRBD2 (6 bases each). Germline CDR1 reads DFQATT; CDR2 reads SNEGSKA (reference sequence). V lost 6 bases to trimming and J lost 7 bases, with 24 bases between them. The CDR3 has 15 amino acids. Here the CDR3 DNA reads TGCAGTGCGGTCCCGTCCTGGGGGGCCGGGGGGACCCAGTACTTC. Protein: CSAVPSWGAGGTQYF.

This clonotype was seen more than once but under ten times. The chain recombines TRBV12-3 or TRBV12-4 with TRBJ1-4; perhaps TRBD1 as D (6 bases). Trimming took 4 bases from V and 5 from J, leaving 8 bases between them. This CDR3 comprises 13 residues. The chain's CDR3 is CASSWGANEKLFF. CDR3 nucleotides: TGTGCCAGCAGTTGGGGGGCGAATGAAAAACTGTTTTTT.

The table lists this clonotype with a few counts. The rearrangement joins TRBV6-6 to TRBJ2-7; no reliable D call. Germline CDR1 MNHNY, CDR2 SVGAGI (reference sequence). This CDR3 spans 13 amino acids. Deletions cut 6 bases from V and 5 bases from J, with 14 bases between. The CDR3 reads CASSASSFHEQYF. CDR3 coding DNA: TGTGCCAGCAGCGCCTCTTCTTTCCACGAGCAGTACTTC.